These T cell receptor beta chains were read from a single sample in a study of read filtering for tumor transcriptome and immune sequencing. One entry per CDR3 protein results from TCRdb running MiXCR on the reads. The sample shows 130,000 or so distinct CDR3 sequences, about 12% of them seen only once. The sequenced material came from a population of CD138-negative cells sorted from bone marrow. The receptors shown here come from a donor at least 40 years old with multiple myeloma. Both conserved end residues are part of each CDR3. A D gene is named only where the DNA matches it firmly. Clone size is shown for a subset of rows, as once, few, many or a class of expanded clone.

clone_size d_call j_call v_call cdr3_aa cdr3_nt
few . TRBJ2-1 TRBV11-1 CASREGNEQFF TGTGCCAGCAGGGAGGGGAATGAGCAGTTCTTC
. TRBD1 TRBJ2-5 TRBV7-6 CASSLGGTGVQETQHF TGTGCCAGCAGCTTAGGTGGGACAGGAGTCCAAGAGACCCAGCACTTC
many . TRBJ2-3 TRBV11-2 CASSLDMAGTDTQYF TGTGCCAGCAGCTTAGATATGGCTGGCACAGATACGCAGTATTTT
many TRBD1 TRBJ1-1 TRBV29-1 CSVEGSGGADTEAFF TGCAGCGTTGAAGGGTCAGGGGGGGCGGACACTGAAGCTTTCTTT
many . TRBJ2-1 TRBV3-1 CASSPDYNNEQFF TGTGCCAGCAGCCCAGACTATAACAATGAGCAGTTCTTC
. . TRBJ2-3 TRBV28 CASGSPRGSTDTQYF TGTGCCAGCGGTTCCCCTAGGGGGAGTACCGATACGCAGTATTTT
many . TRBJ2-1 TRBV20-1 CSARDVGVPPELNEQFF TGCAGTGCTAGAGATGTGGGAGTTCCTCCGGAATTGAATGAGCAGTTCTTC
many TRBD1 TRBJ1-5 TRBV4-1 CASSLMWGQGRQPQHF TGCGCCAGCAGCCTAATGTGGGGACAGGGTCGGCAGCCCCAGCATTTT
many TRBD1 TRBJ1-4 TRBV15 CATPDPGQGSTNEKLFF TGTGCCACTCCGGACCCGGGACAGGGGTCAACTAATGAAAAACTGTTTTTT
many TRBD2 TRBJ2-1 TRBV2 CASSETSGRINEQFF TGTGCCAGCAGTGAGACTAGCGGGAGGATAAATGAGCAGTTCTTC
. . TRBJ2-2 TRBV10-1 CASSDKGLNTGELFF TGCGCCAGCAGTGATAAGGGGCTGAACACCGGGGAGCTGTTTTTT
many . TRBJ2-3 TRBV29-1 CSAPGKGGVDTQYF TGCAGCGCCCCAGGGAAGGGTGGAGTAGATACGCAGTATTTT
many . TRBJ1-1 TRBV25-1 CASSEYNTEAFF TGTGCCAGCAGTGAATATAACACTGAAGCTTTCTTT
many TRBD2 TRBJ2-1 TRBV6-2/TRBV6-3 CASSYPRTSGIYNEQFF TGTGCCAGCAGTTACCCGCGCACTAGCGGGATCTACAATGAGCAGTTCTTC
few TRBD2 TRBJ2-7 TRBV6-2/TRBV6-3 CASSYSLAGFEQYF TGTGCCAGCAGTTACTCGCTAGCGGGATTCGAGCAGTACTTC